This passage covers 2 T cell receptor beta chains from one sample sequenced in a study of blood T cell repertoires in COVID-19. Clones were sequenced by immunoSEQ multiplex PCR, and TCRdb holds only the in-frame ones, with some missing. The top ten hold 9.7% of the sample, which has about 220,000 clones, roughly 82% seen once. Sequencing was carried out using peripheral blood. The source of these receptors is a man between 50 and 59 years old with active or convalescent COVID-19.

This clone was recorded only once. The J gene is TRBJ2-4, the V gene TRBV6-2 or TRBV6-3, with D maybe TRBD1 (6 bases). Deletions cut 0 bases from V and 3 bases from J, with 21 bases between. Looked up from germline, CDR1 is MNHEY and CDR2 is SVGEGT. The CDR3 consists of 19 residues. The CDR3 sequence is CASSYSRNRDNRGKNIQYF. CDR3 bases: TGTGCCAGCAGTTACTCTCGTAACCGGGACAACCGTGGCAAAAACATTCAGTACTTC.

The CDR3 sequence is CASSKDRGSGNTIYF. The CDR3 DNA is TGTGCCAGCTCCAAGGACAGGGGCTCTGGAAACACCATATATTTT. V gene TRBV18 combines with J gene TRBJ1-3, with 9 bases fitting TRBD1. This CDR3 has 15 residues. CDR1 is KGHSH and CDR2 is LQKENI in the germline V gene. Trimming at V came to 6 bases and at J to 0 bases, leaving 3 bases not matched to a gene.